The next 32 T cell receptor beta chains were all read from a single sample in a study of blood T cell repertoires in COVID-19. Repertoires were generated with immunoSEQ multiplex PCR, while TCRdb's copy carries only in-frame clones and drops some. The data show approximately 100,000 clones, roughly 80% seen once. The source material was peripheral blood. These receptors were obtained from a man aged 55 to 70 with acute or convalescent COVID-19.

This chain joins TRBV5-4 and TRBJ2-3; D remains unclear. The V gene lost 2 bases and the J gene lost 3 bases, with 13 bases spanning the gap. The CDR3 runs 15 residues. Germline lookup yields CDR1 SGHNT and CDR2 YYREEE (reference sequence). DNA of the CDR3: TGTGCCAGCAGCTTAAGAGTGGAGAGTACAGATACGCAGTATTTT. It yields the protein CASSLRVESTDTQYF.

The rearrangement uses TRBV2 and TRBJ1-4; TRBD1 matches at 9 bases. CDR1 is SNHLY and CDR2 is FYNNEI in the germline V gene. Trimming removed 2 bases from V and 3 bases from J; junction bases left unmatched: 10. CDR3 length equals 18 residues. CDR3 sequence reads: CASSERQGVWRSNEKLFF. CDR3 nucleotide sequence: TGTGCCAGCAGTGAAAGACAGGGGGTTTGGCGTTCTAATGAAAAACTGTTTTTT.

The chain employs TRBV29-1 and TRBJ2-6; D gene uncertain. V gave up 5 bases and J gave up 1 base, with 6 bases separating them. Germline CDR1 SQVTM, CDR2 ANQGSEA. The CDR3 length is 13 residues. The CDR3 sequence: CSVSPSGANVLTF. The CDR3 nucleotides read TGCAGCGTTTCCCCGTCTGGGGCCAACGTCCTGACTTTC.

V and J are TRBV3-1 (or the pseudogene TRBV3-2) and TRBJ2-6; weak D call: TRBD1 (6 bases). Between the trimmed V and J ends, which lost 0 bases and 3 bases, there was a span of 18 bases. This CDR3 is built from 19 residues. Per the germline V gene, CDR1 is LGHDT and CDR2 is YNNKEL (reference sequence). The CDR3 loop reads CASSQDRGVLGSGANVLTF. The CDR3 DNA reads TGTGCCAGCAGCCAAGACAGGGGAGTCCTGGGTAGTGGGGCCAACGTCCTGACTTTC.

This chain uses TRBV5-4 with TRBJ2-1, with a tentative D call TRBD1 (7 bases). Per the germline V gene, CDR1 is SGHNT and CDR2 is YYREEE (reference sequence). The CDR3 is 15 residues long. Between the trimmed V and J ends, which lost 1 base and 0 bases, there was a span of 8 bases. The DNA of the CDR3 is TGTGCCAGCAGCTTGCAGGGGGGCTCCTACAATGAGCAGTTCTTC. Protein sequence: CASSLQGGSYNEQFF.

J is TRBJ1-2 and V is TRBV6-5; D is ambiguous. CDR3 length: 13 amino acids. Per germline, CDR1 MNHEY and CDR2 SVGAGI. V was clipped by 8 bases and J by 4 bases, with 14 bases between them. The CDR3 DNA reads as TGTGCCAGCGGAGAGGTCGGCGGCTATGGCTACACCTTC. Its protein is CASGEVGGYGYTF.

The chain is built from TRBV24-1 and TRBJ1-2, with TRBD1 as a possible D gene (6 bases). There are 15 residues in the CDR3. Germline V gives CDR1 KGHDR, CDR2 SFDVKD. V was clipped by 3 bases and J by 7 bases, with 17 bases between them. CDR3 sequence: CATSDLPTGRGGYTF. Written as DNA, the CDR3 is TGTGCCACCAGTGATCTACCGACAGGTCGGGGTGGCTACACCTTC.

This clone showed up just once. V and J are TRBV10-1 and TRBJ1-2; D uncertain. V lost 2 bases, J lost 8 bases, and 12 bases lay in between. Germline lookup yields CDR1 WNHNN and CDR2 SYGVQD (reference sequence). The length of the CDR3 is 13 residues. CDR3 nucleotides: TGCGCCAGCAGTGAGGGGCCGAAGATGGGCTACACCTTC. It translates to CASSEGPKMGYTF.

This clone was counted once. This chain connects TRBV19 to TRBJ2-7, with 7 bases aligning to TRBD2. V was clipped by 8 bases and J by 4 bases; unmatched bases: 8. Germline V gives CDR1 LNHDA, CDR2 SQIVND (reference sequence). CDR3 length: 13 amino acids. The CDR3, as DNA: TGTGCCAGTGGGCTAGCGGAGACTTACGAGCAGTACTTC. This translates into CASGLAETYEQYF.

The chain combines TRBV12-3 or TRBV12-4 with TRBJ1-1; 8 bases map to TRBD1. The CDR3 loop spans 12 amino acids. The V gene end was trimmed by 4 bases and the J gene end by 9 bases; junction bases not matched to a gene: 4. Written as DNA, the CDR3 is TGTGCCAGCAGTTCCAGACAGGGGAAAGCTTTCTTT. This translates into CASSSRQGKAFF.

The CDR3 loop reads CASSQRDSDPYNEQFF. DNA for the CDR3: TGCGCCAGCAGCCAGAGGGACTCCGACCCCTACAATGAGCAGTTCTTC. This chain connects TRBV4-3 to TRBJ2-1; TRBD2 is a possible D gene (6 bases). CDR1 LGHNA and CDR2 YSLEER come from the germline V gene. V lost 3 bases, J lost 2 bases, and 14 bases lay in between. The CDR3 loop spans 16 amino acids.

The CDR3 here is CASSREAAGVQGSRKLFF. The CDR3 DNA reads as TGTGCCAGCAGCAGAGAAGCGGCGGGGGTCCAGGGGAGTCGGAAACTGTTTTTT. V and J are TRBV7-8 and TRBJ1-4; possible D gene TRBD1, 6 bases. The CDR3 has 18 amino acids. The V and J ends lost 5 bases and 11 bases respectively, with 30 bases between them. Germline V gene sequence: CDR1 SGHVS, CDR2 FQNEAQ.

The V and J genes are TRBV6-5 and TRBJ1-3; possibly TRBD1 for D (6 bases). Germline CDR1 MNHEY, CDR2 SVGAGI. The CDR3 extends over 16 amino acids. The ends were cut back, 0 bases at V and 0 bases at J, with 9 bases in the middle. The DNA for the CDR3 is TGTGCCAGCAGTTACTCGACAGGCCTCTCTGGAAACACCATATATTTT. As protein: CASSYSTGLSGNTIYF.

The genes are TRBV6-5 and TRBJ1-1; 7 nucleotides agree with TRBD1. V was pared by 7 bases and J by 6 bases, with 8 bases of the junction left unmatched. The V gene's germline CDR1 is MNHEY and CDR2 SVGAGI. This CDR3 is built from 13 residues. CDR3 coding DNA: TGTGCCAGCACCCGTACAGGGGAACCTGAAGCTTTCTTT. Amino acid sequence: CASTRTGEPEAFF.

This clone came up once. The chain links TRBV7-3 to TRBJ1-2; 11 nucleotides match TRBD1. Germline loops: CDR1 SGHTA, CDR2 FQGTGA. After removal of 5 bases from V and 7 bases from J, the junction contained 9 bases not matched to a gene. CDR3 length equals 15 residues. The CDR3 loop is CASSPARTGGTGYTF. DNA of the CDR3: TGTGCCAGCAGCCCCGCCCGGACAGGGGGCACTGGCTACACCTTC.

V gene TRBV11-2 combines with J gene TRBJ1-1; no definite D call. Germline V CDR1 and CDR2: SGHAT, FQNNGV. The CDR3 contains 13 residues. V was cut by 5 bases and J by 4 bases, with 11 bases left in between. The CDR3 bases are TGTGCCAGCAGCCCGAATACGGGCACTGAAGCTTTCTTT. Residues: CASSPNTGTEAFF.

The chain uses TRBV7-9 and TRBJ2-2; D perhaps matches TRBD1 (6 bases). V was pared by 5 bases and J by 9 bases, with 10 bases between. The CDR3 consists of 12 residues. From germline, CDR1 is SEHNR and CDR2 FQNEAQ (reference sequence). This chain's CDR3 is CASSIQGWELFF. The CDR3 region has the DNA TGTGCCAGCAGCATACAGGGCTGGGAGCTGTTTTTT.

The V gene is TRBV24-1, the J gene TRBJ1-4; TRBD1 is a possible D gene (5 bases). The CDR3 contains 15 residues. Germline CDR1 KGHDR, CDR2 SFDVKD. V lost 2 bases and J 8 bases, leaving 14 bases between the germline ends. For the CDR3, the DNA is TGTGCCACCAGTGATTCATCAGGGTTACGGGAAAAACTGTTTTTT. It translates to CATSDSSGLREKLFF.

V gene TRBV5-5 combines with J gene TRBJ2-5; 7 bases are a match to TRBD1. CDR3 length: 16 amino acids. V gave up 0 bases and J gave up 0 bases; unmatched junction bases: 5. Germline V CDR1 and CDR2: SGHKS, YYEKEE (reference sequence). CDR3 sequence: CASSLGGQHYQETQYF. For the CDR3, the DNA is TGTGCCAGCAGCTTGGGGGGACAGCATTACCAAGAGACCCAGTACTTC.

The chain recombines TRBV7-3 with TRBJ1-4; the match to TRBD1 covers 7 bases. CDR3 length: 14 residues. V shed 8 bases and J 4 bases; nucleotides not matched to a gene: 7. The germline CDR1 and CDR2 sequences are SGHTA and FQGTGA. This chain's CDR3 is CASGRTGFNEKLFF. The CDR3 DNA is TGTGCCAGCGGACGGACAGGCTTTAATGAAAAACTGTTTTTT. Complete variable domain (other parts from reference TRBV7-3 and TRBJ1-4): GAGVSQTPSNKVTEKGKYVELRCDPISGHTALYWYRQSLGQGPEFLIYFQGTGAADDSGLPNDRFFAVRPEGSVSTLKIQRTERGDSAVYLCASGRTGFNEKLFFGSGTQLSVL.

The gene calls are TRBV30 and TRBJ1-1; 11 bases are shared with TRBD1. V was clipped by 5 bases and J by 1 base; unmatched bases: 6. Per germline, CDR1 GTSNPN and CDR2 SVGIG (reference sequence). There are 15 residues in the CDR3. The CDR3 nucleotides read TGTGCCTGGGGCCCGGGACAGGGGGAGAACACTGAAGCTTTCTTT. This codes for CAWGPGQGENTEAFF.

This clone was seen a handful of times. The chain has TRBV30 and TRBJ2-5; TRBD1 is a possible D gene (6 bases). Trimming removed 2 bases from V and 5 bases from J, with 12 bases in between. CDR3 size: 13 residues. Per germline, CDR1 GTSNPN and CDR2 SVGIG (reference sequence). The CDR3 reads CAWSTGHWETQYF. CDR3 coding DNA: TGTGCCTGGAGTACGGGACATTGGGAGACCCAGTACTTC.

The count of this clone is one. The J gene is TRBJ1-2, the V gene TRBV3-1 (or the pseudogene TRBV3-2); D not resolved. This CDR3 contains 14 residues. Per germline, CDR1 LGHDT and CDR2 YNNKEL (reference sequence). The V end lost 1 base, the J end lost 4 bases, and 10 bases lay between the germline ends. The CDR3 reads CASSQAQDPYGYTF. For the CDR3, the DNA is TGTGCCAGCAGCCAAGCCCAGGATCCCTATGGCTACACCTTC.

This clone was detected only once. This chain links TRBV21-1 with TRBJ2-6; TRBD2, as called in the table, went unchecked against the DNA. TRBV21-1 is listed as a pseudogene. This CDR3 spans 19 amino acids. CDR3 loop: CASSIAVNLEAPGANVLTF. CDR3 DNA sequence: TGTGCCAGCAGCATTGCCGTCAATTTGGAGGCTCCTGGGGCCAACGTCCTGACTTTC.

The rearrangement uses TRBV6-5 and TRBJ1-2; D is ambiguous. Germline V gene data show CDR1 as MNHEY and CDR2 as SVGAGI. The CDR3 extends over 13 amino acids. V lost 8 bases, J lost 7 bases, and 17 bases lay in between. CDR3 nucleotides: TGTGCCAGCCGAAATATACCCCGGAGTGGCTACACCTTC. It encodes CASRNIPRSGYTF.

V usage is TRBV2 and J usage is TRBJ1-2; D remains ambiguous. Trimming took off 4 bases at V and 4 bases at J, with 10 bases between the two ends. Germline assignment: CDR1 SNHLY and CDR2 FYNNEI. CDR3 length: 13 residues. CDR3 sequence reads: CASSVYRVYGYTF. For the CDR3, the DNA is TGTGCCAGCAGTGTATACCGAGTCTATGGCTACACCTTC.

The chain carries TRBV29-1 and TRBJ2-2; 11 nucleotides align to TRBD1. The trim removed 1 base at V and 4 bases at J, leaving 8 bases unmatched. This CDR3 has 17 amino acids. Germline CDR1 reads SQVTM; CDR2 reads ANQGSEA. The CDR3 sequence: CSVEALGQGVSTGELFF. The CDR3 DNA sequence: TGCAGCGTTGAAGCTTTGGGACAGGGGGTATCCACCGGGGAGCTGTTTTTT.

V gene TRBV7-6 combines with J gene TRBJ2-1; TRBD2 matches at 10 bases. From germline, CDR1 is SGHVS and CDR2 FNYEAQ. The CDR3 has 15 amino acids. V was clipped by 5 bases and J by 8 bases; unmatched bases: 9. The DNA for the CDR3 is TGTGCCAGCAGCCCCAGCGGGGGGGAGCTACATGAGCAGTTCTTC. Translation gives CASSPSGGELHEQFF.

This clone appeared a few times. CDR3 sequence: CASSQEEGGATEAFF. CDR3 bases: TGCGCCAGCAGCCAAGAAGAAGGGGGCGCGACTGAAGCTTTCTTT. The chain couples TRBV4-1 to TRBJ1-1; 7 bases are a match to TRBD1. V lost 0 bases to trimming and J lost 5 bases; unmatched junction nucleotides: 6. Per the germline V gene, CDR1 is MGHRA and CDR2 is YSYEKL. There are 15 residues in the CDR3.

This chain joins TRBV6-5 and TRBJ2-7; a possible D gene is TRBD2 (5 bases). Trimming shortened V by 4 bases and J by 0 bases, and 16 bases separated the two germline ends. Germline V gene lookup returns CDR1 MNHEY and CDR2 SVGAGI. The CDR3 spans 16 residues. CDR3 coding DNA: TGTGCCAGCAGTTCAGGACTGGATTTGAGCTCCTACGAGCAGTACTTC. Translating it yields CASSSGLDLSSYEQYF.

The chain joins TRBV6-1 to TRBJ1-2; tentative D call: TRBD1 (5 bases). Germline-derived CDR1 and CDR2 are MNHNS and SASEGT. This CDR3 spans 14 amino acids. V lost 3 bases and J 6 bases, leaving 14 bases between the germline ends. The CDR3 region is CASSDKGRVDGYTF. Written as DNA, the CDR3 is TGTGCCAGCAGTGACAAGGGGAGGGTAGATGGCTACACCTTC.

The chain uses TRBV12-3 or TRBV12-4 and TRBJ2-1; the D is unclear. Trimming left V 1 base short and J 3 bases short, with 4 bases between. The CDR3 contains 13 residues. The CDR3 loop reads CASSLVGYNEQFF. CDR3 in DNA: TGTGCCAGCAGTTTAGTCGGCTACAATGAGCAGTTCTTC.